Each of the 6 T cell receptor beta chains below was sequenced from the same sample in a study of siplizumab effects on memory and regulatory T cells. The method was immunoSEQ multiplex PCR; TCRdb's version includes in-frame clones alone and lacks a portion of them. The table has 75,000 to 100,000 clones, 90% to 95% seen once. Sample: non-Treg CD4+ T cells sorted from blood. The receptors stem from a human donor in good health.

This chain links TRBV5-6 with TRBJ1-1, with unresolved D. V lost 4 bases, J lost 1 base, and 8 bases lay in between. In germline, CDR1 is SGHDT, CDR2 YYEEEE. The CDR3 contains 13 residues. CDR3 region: CASSRTANTEAFF. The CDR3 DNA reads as TGTGCCAGCAGCCGTACAGCGAACACTGAAGCTTTCTTT.

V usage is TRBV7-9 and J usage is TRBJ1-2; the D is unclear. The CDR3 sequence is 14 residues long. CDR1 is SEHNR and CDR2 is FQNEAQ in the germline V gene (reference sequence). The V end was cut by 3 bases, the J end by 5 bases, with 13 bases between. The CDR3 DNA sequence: TGTGCCAGCAGCTTCTCCGGAGGAGGGTATGGCTACACCTTC. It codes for CASSFSGGGYGYTF.

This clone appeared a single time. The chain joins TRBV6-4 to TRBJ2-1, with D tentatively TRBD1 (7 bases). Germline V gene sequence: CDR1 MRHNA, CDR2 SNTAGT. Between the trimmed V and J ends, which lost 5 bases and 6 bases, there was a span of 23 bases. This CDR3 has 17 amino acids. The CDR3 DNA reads TGTGCCAGCAGTCCCAGGGGATGGGGGGCAGGGGGCAATGAGCAGTTCTTC. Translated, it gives CASSPRGWGAGGNEQFF.

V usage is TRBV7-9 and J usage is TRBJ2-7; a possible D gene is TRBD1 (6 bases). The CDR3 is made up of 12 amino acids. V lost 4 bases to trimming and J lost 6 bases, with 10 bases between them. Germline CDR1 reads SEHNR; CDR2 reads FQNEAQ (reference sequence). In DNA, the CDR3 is TGTGCCAGCAGCTCAGGGGTTGGCGAGCAGTACTTC. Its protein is CASSSGVGEQYF. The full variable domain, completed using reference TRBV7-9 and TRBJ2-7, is DTGVSQNPRHKITKRGQNVTFRCDPISEHNRLYWYRQTLGQGPEFLTYFQNEAQLEKSRLLSDRFSAERPKGSFSTLEIQRTEQGDSAMYLCASSSGVGEQYFGPGTRLTVT.

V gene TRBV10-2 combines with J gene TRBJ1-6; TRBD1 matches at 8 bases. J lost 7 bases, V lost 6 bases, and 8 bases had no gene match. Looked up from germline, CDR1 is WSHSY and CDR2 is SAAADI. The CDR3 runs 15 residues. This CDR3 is CASSQTGVGNSPLHF. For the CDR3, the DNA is TGCGCCAGCAGCCAGACAGGGGTAGGGAATTCACCCCTCCACTTT.

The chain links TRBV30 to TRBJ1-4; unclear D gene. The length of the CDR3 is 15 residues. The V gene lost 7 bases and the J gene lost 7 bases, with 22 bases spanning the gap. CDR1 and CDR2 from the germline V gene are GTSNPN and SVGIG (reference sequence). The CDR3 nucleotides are TGTGCCTACAGCAACCCCGGGTACGATAGTGAAAAACTGTTTTTT. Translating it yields CAYSNPGYDSEKLFF.